This T cell receptor beta chain appears in the sequencing data of a study of CD8 T cells in Susac syndrome. Germline CDR1 is SGHVS and CDR2 is FQNEAQ. Unmatched junction bases numbered 12, after V lost 5 bases and J lost 0 bases. This CDR3 is built from 18 residues. Reverse transcription of about 0.5 to 1 ug RNA was performed with random hexamers. In TCRdb, the immunoSEQ multiplex PCR reads were re-called with MiXCR into one record per CDR3 protein. Of about 120,000 distinct CDR3 sequences listed, about 95% are singletons. This clonotype originated in a human donor with Susac syndrome. This chain connects TRBV7-8 to TRBJ1-1; the match to TRBD1 covers 10 bases. Material for sequencing was CD8+ T cells from PBMCs. The CDR3 DNA reads as TGTGCCAGCAGCGCCACATGGACAGGGGGTTCCGTGAACACTGAAGCTTTCTTT. Residues: CASSATWTGGSVNTEAFF.